This T cell receptor beta chain was sequenced for a study of blood T cell repertoires in COVID-19. On the study more broadly: Sites across the United States, Italy and Spain contributed samples from acute and convalescent COVID-19. In each case, the material was cDNA or gDNA derived from T cells, B-cell-depleted T cells, or PBMCs.

The V gene's germline CDR1 is SEHNR and CDR2 FQNEAQ (reference sequence). Trimming shortened V by 4 bases and J by 5 bases, and 11 bases separated the two germline ends. This CDR3 region has 14 residues. This clone showed up just a few times. Under the authors' procedure: It was from reference gene primer amplification that nucleated cell counts were estimated. The method was immunoSEQ multiplex PCR; TCRdb's version includes in-frame clones alone and lacks a portion of them. The V and J calls and clone size come from that table; D and trimming were worked out from the DNA. The data contain some 70,000 clones, over 70% of them singletons.

This sequence originates from a man in his sixties with acute or convalescent COVID-19. The sequencing input was peripheral blood. The chain couples TRBV7-9 to TRBJ1-4; D is unresolved. This chain's CDR3 is CASSSPEVNEKLFF. As DNA, the CDR3 is TGTGCCAGCAGCTCTCCAGAGGTGAATGAAAAACTGTTTTTT.